One and the same sample provided the 7 T cell receptor beta chains below, sequenced in a study of blood T cell repertoires in COVID-19. TCRdb keeps only in-frame clones here, not all; method: immunoSEQ multiplex PCR. The sample holds over 120,000 clones, more than 60% seen once. The sample taken for sequencing was peripheral blood. The receptors here all came from a woman in her sixties or seventies with acute or convalescent COVID-19.

This clone was detected only once. The chain recombines TRBV6-6 with TRBJ2-1; 8 bases are shared with TRBD1. Trimming cost V 2 bases and J 4 bases; bases outside gene matches: 7. The germline CDR1 and CDR2 sequences are MNHNY and SVGAGI (reference sequence). There are 16 residues in the CDR3. The chain's CDR3 is CASSYHTGTGYNEQFF. CDR3 DNA sequence: TGTGCCAGCAGTTACCATACCGGGACAGGTTACAATGAGCAGTTCTTC.

The rearrangement uses TRBV5-1 and TRBJ2-1; 14 bases fit TRBD2. The ends lost 4 bases at V and 7 bases at J; junction bases unmatched: 10. The CDR3 is 17 residues long. Germline CDR1 and CDR2: SGHRS and YFSETQ. The CDR3 loop is CASSRFIGTSGRNEQFF. For the CDR3, the DNA is TGCGCCAGCAGCCGATTCATCGGGACTAGCGGGAGAAATGAGCAGTTCTTC.

The J gene is TRBJ2-3, the V gene TRBV29-1; 8 bases are a match to TRBD1. The V segment lost 6 bases and the J segment 6 bases; nucleotides outside the gene matches: 5. This CDR3 region has 12 residues. Germline CDR1 SQVTM, CDR2 ANQGSEA. In nucleotides, the CDR3 is TGCAGCGTGGCACAGGGGGTCGATACGCAGTATTTT. Its translation is CSVAQGVDTQYF.

J is TRBJ2-1 and V is TRBV27; D call uncertain. The CDR3 sequence is 11 residues long. V lost 6 bases and J lost 4, with 4 bases in between. From germline, CDR1 is MNHEY and CDR2 SMNVEV (reference sequence). CDR3 residues: CASRRYNEQFF. The CDR3 DNA reads as TGTGCCAGCAGGCGTTACAATGAGCAGTTCTTC.

CDR3 residues: CAWSVGGRGTGELFF. CDR3 bases: TGTGCCTGGAGTGTGGGAGGGAGAGGAACCGGGGAGCTGTTTTTT. The chain has TRBV30 and TRBJ2-2; 7 bases agree with TRBD2. The CDR3 length is 15 residues. Trimming at V came to 0 bases and at J to 5 bases, leaving 6 bases not matched to a gene. CDR1 and CDR2 (germline): GTSNPN, SVGIG (reference sequence).

This chain joins TRBV28 and TRBJ2-7; 10 positions match TRBD2. After removal of 6 bases from V and 2 bases from J, the junction contained 7 bases not matched to a gene. The CDR3 runs 15 residues. Germline V CDR1 and CDR2: MDHEN, SYDVKM. DNA of the CDR3: TGTGCCAGCAGCGCCCTAGCGGGAGTGCCCTACGAGCAGTACTTC. It specifies CASSALAGVPYEQYF.

This sequence joins TRBV4-1 and TRBJ1-2; 12 bases are a match to TRBD1. This CDR3 is 20 amino acids long. The junction had 17 bases not matched to a gene; V was cut back by 2 bases and J by 4 bases. The germline V gene has CDR1 MGHRA and CDR2 YSYEKL. The CDR3 sequence is CASSQSGLMGQGALGYGYTF. CDR3 sequence (DNA): TGCGCCAGCAGCCAATCTGGGTTGATGGGACAGGGGGCGTTGGGCTATGGCTACACCTTC.